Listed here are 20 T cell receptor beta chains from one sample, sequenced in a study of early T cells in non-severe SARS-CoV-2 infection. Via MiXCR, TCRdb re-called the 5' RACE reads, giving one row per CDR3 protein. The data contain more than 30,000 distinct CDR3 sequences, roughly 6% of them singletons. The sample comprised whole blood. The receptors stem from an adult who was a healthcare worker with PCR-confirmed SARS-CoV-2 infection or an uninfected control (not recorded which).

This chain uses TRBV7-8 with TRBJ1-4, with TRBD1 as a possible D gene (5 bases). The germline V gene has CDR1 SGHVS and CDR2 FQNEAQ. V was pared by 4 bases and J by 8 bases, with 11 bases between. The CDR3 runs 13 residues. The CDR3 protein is CASSYQGAEKLFF. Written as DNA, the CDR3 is TGTGCCAGCAGCTACCAAGGGGCCGAAAAACTGTTTTTT.

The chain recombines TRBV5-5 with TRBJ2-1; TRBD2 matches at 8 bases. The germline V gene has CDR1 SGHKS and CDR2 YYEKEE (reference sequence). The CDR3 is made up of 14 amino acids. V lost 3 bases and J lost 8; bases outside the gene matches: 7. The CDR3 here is CASSSSGSGHEQFF. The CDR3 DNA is TGTGCCAGCAGCTCAAGCGGGAGTGGGCATGAGCAGTTCTTC.

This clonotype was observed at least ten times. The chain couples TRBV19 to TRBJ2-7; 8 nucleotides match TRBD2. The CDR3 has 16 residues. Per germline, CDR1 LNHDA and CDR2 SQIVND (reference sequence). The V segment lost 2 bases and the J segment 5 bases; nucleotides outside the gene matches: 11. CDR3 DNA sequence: TGTGCCAGTAGTATATCAGGACTAGCCCCCGGCAACGAGCAGTACTTC. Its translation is CASSISGLAPGNEQYF.

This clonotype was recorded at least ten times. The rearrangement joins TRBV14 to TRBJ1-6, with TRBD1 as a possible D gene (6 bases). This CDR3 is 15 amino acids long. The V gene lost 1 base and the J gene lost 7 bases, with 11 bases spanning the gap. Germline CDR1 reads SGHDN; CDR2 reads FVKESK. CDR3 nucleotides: TGTGCCAGCAGCCAAGCTAGGACAGCGAATTCACCCCTCCACTTT. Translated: CASSQARTANSPLHF.

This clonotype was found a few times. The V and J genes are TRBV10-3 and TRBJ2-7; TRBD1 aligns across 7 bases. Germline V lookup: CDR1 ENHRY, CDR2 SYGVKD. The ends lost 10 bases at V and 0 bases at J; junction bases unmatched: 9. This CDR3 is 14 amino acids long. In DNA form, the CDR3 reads TGTGCCACCAGGGACAGCCACAGCTCCTACGAGCAGTACTTC. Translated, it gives CATRDSHSSYEQYF.

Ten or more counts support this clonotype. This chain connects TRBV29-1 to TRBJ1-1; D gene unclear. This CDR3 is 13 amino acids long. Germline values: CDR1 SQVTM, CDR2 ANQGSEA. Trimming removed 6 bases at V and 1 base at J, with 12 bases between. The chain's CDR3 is CSVTGSSNTEAFF. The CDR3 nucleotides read TGCAGCGTCACCGGGAGCTCGAACACTGAAGCTTTCTTT.

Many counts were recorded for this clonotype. In nucleotides, the CDR3 is TGCGCCAGCAGTGAATTGGGGGGCCCTATCCCCTACGAGCAGTACTTC. This sequence encodes CASSELGGPIPYEQYF. The chain is built from TRBV10-2 and TRBJ2-7, with D possibly called TRBD1 or TRBD2 (6 bases each). CDR1 and CDR2 (germline): WSHSY, SAAADI. The CDR3 is made up of 16 amino acids. Trimming removed 3 bases from V and 2 bases from J, with 17 bases in between.

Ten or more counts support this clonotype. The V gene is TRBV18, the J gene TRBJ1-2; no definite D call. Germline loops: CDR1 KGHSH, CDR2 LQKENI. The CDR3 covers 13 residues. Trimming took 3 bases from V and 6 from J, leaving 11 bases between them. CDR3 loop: CASSPGLTDGYTF. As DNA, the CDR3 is TGTGCCAGCTCACCCGGACTAACAGATGGCTACACCTTC.

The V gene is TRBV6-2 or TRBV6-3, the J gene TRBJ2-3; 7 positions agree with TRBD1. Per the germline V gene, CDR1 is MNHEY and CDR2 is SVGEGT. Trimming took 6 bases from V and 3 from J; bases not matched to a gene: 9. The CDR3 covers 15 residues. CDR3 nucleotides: TGTGCCAGCAGCCATGACAGGGATGGGACAGATACGCAGTATTTT. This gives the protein CASSHDRDGTDTQYF.

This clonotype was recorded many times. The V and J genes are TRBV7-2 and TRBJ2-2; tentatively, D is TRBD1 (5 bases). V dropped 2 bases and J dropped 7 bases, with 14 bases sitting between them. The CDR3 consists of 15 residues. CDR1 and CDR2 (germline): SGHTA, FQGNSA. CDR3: CASSLWQGRNGELFF. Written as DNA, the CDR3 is TGTGCCAGCAGCTTATGGCAGGGAAGGAACGGGGAGCTGTTTTTT.

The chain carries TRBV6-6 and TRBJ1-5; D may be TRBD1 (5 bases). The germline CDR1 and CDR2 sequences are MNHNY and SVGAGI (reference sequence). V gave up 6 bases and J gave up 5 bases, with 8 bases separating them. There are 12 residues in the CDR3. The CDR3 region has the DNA TGTGCCAGCAGGGACACTGATCAGCCCCAGCATTTT. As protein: CASRDTDQPQHF.

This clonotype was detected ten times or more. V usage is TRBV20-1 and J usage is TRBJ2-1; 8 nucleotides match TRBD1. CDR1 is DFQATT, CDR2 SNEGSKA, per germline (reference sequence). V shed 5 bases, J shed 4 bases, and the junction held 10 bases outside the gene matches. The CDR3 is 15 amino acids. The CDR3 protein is CSAPRTGKAYNEQFF. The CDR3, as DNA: TGCAGTGCTCCCCGGACAGGGAAGGCATACAATGAGCAGTTCTTC.

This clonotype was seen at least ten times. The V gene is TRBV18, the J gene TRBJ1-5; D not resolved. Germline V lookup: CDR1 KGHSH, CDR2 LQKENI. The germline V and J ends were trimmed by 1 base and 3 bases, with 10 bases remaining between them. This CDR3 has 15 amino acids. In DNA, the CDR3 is TGTGCCAGCTCACCACAGGTAGGAGACAATCAGCCCCAGCATTTT. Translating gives CASSPQVGDNQPQHF.

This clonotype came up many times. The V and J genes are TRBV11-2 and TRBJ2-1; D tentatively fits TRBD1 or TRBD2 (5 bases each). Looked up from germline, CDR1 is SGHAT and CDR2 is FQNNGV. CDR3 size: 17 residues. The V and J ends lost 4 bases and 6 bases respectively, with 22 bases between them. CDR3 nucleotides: TGTGCCAGCAGCTCCAGAGGCTCCGGGACCTCAGCCAATGAGCAGTTCTTC. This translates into CASSSRGSGTSANEQFF.

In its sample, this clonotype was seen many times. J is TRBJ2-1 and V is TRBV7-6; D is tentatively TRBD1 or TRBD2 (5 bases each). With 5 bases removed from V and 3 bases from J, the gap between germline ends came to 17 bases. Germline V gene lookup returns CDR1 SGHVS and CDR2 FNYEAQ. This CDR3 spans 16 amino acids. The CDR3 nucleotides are TGTGCCAGCAGCCTCGGGACCCAGGCCGGCTACAATGAGCAGTTCTTC. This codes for CASSLGTQAGYNEQFF.

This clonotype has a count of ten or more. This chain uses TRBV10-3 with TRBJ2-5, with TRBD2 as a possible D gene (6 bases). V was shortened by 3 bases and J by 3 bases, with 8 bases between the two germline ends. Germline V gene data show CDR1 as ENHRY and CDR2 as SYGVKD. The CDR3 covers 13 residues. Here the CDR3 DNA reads TGTGCCATCAGTGATACGGGAGAAGAGACCCAGTACTTC. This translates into CAISDTGEETQYF.

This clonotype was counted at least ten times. The CDR3 region has the DNA TGCGCCAGCAGCCCTACCCGGACAAGGTCCTACGAGCAGTACTTC. Translation gives CASSPTRTRSYEQYF. This sequence joins TRBV5-1 and TRBJ2-7, with TRBD1 as a possible D gene (5 bases). Trimming left V 4 bases short and J 1 base short, with 15 bases between. This CDR3 comprises 15 residues. Germline CDR1 is SGHRS and CDR2 is YFSETQ. Together with reference TRBV5-1 and TRBJ2-7, the CDR3 gives the full variable domain: KAGVTQTPRYLIKTRGQQVTLSCSPISGHRSVSWYQQTPGQGLQFLFEYFSETQRNKGNFPGRFSGRQFSNSRSEMNVSTLELGDSALYLCASSPTRTRSYEQYFGPGTRLTVT.

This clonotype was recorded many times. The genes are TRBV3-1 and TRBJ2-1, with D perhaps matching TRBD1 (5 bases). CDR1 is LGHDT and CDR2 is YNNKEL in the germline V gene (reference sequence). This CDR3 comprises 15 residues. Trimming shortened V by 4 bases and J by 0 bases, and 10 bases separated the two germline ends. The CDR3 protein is CASSLLGRSYNEQFF. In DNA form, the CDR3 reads TGTGCCAGCAGCCTTCTGGGGCGCTCCTACAATGAGCAGTTCTTC.

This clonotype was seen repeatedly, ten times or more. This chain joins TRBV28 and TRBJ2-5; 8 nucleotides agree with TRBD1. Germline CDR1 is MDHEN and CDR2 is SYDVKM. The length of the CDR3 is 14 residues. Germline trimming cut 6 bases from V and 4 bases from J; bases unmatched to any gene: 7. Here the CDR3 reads CASRSGTGGETQYF. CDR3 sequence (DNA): TGTGCCAGCAGATCCGGGACAGGCGGAGAGACCCAGTACTTC.

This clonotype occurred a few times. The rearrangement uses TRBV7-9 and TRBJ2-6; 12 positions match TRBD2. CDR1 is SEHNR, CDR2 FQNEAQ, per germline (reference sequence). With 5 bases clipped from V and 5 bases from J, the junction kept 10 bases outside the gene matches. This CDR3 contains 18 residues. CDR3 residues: CASSPLAGGTLRANVLTF. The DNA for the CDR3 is TGTGCCAGCAGCCCACTAGCGGGAGGCACCCTCCGGGCCAACGTCCTGACTTTC.